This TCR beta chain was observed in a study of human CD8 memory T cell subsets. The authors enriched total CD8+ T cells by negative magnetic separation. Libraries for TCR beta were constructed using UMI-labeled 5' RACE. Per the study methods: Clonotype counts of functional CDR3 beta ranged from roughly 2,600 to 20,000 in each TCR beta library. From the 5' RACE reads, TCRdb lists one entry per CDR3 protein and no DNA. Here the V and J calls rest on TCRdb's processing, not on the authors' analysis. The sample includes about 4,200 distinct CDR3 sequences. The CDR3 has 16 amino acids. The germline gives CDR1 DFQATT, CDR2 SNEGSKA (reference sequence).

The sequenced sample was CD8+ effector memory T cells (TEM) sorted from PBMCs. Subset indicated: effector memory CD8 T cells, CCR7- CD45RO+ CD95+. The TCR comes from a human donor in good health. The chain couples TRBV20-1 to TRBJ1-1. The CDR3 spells CSARDRRKGMNTEAFF.